This TCR beta chain stems from a study of read filtering for tumor transcriptome and immune sequencing. Whole-study findings and limits: Without single-read clonotypes, shared clonotype proportions correlated more between IR-seq and RNA-seq. Compared with RNA-seq, IR-seq gave much higher clonotype depth and reliability. Single-read clonotypes: about 81.9% of IR-seq clonotypes (roughly 4% of reads), 74.6% of RNA-seq clonotypes (44.6% of reads). Sorted CD138-negative bone marrow cells were not purified T cells.

Germline values: CDR1 MDHEN, CDR2 SYDVKM. CDR3 length: 12 amino acids. The ends were cut back, 6 bases at V and 0 bases at J, with 3 bases in the middle. This clonotype was recorded at least ten times. Antigen specificity is unknown. This library used roughly 400 ng RNA and molecular barcoded adaptors spanning alpha/delta and beta/gamma chains. TCRdb reprocessed the reads with MiXCR, giving one entry per CDR3 protein. The sample lists approximately 61,000 distinct CDR3 sequences; approximately 19% were seen once. V is TRBV28 and J is TRBJ1-5; the D is unclear. Sequencing was carried out using a population of CD138-negative cells sorted from bone marrow. The receptor was isolated from a donor at least 40 years old with multiple myeloma. The CDR3 nucleotides read TGTGCCAGCAGAAATAGCAATCAGCCCCAGCATTTT. Translating gives CASRNSNQPQHF. The full variable domain, with the rest looked up from reference TRBV28 and TRBJ1-5, is DVKVTQSSRYLVKRTGEKVFLECVQDMDHENMFWYRQDPGLGLRLIYFSYDVKMKEKGDIPEGYSVSREKKERFSLILESASTNQTSMYLCASRNSNQPQHFGDGTRLSIL.